Listed here are 29 T cell receptor beta chains from one sample, sequenced in a study of T cell responses to AZD1222 COVID-19 vaccine. Here immunoSEQ multiplex PCR was the method, and the copy in TCRdb shows in-frame clones only, minus some. The sample carries 100,000 to 150,000 clones, under 90% recorded once. The source material was peripheral blood, sampled on day 0 of AZD1222 vaccination. Receptors were obtained from an adult in good health.

This clone has only a few counts. CDR3 region: CASSFSGKGSGGLFF. The DNA of the CDR3 is TGTGCCAGCAGTTTTTCAGGGAAGGGTTCAGGAGGACTGTTTTTT. The chain carries TRBV28 and TRBJ1-4; maybe TRBD1 (5 bases). V was pared by 3 bases and J by 13 bases, with 21 bases between. Germline V lookup: CDR1 MDHEN, CDR2 SYDVKM. This CDR3 region has 15 residues.

This clone was recorded a few times. The gene calls are TRBV12-3 or TRBV12-4 and TRBJ1-1; D remains ambiguous. This CDR3 contains 12 residues. Trimming took off 8 bases at V and 4 bases at J, with 11 bases between the two ends. CDR3 sequence (DNA): TGTGCCAGCCAACTCGGGTCCACTGAAGCTTTCTTT. Its translation is CASQLGSTEAFF.

This clone showed up just once. This specimen includes other DNA sequences encoding the same CDR3. The chain couples TRBV7-9 to TRBJ2-7; D is unresolved. Trimming shortened V by 3 bases and J by 1 base, and 4 bases separated the two germline ends. The CDR3 runs to 12 residues. The germline V gene encodes CDR1 SEHNR and CDR2 FQNEAQ (reference sequence). Here the CDR3 DNA reads TGTGCCAGCAGCTTGGGATCCTACGAGCAGTACTTC. Amino acids: CASSLGSYEQYF.

This chain links TRBV9 with TRBJ1-3, with D perhaps TRBD1 (6 bases). V was pared by 2 bases and J by 0 bases, with 12 bases between. The CDR3 covers 16 residues. Germline CDR1 is SGDLS and CDR2 is YYNGEE. The chain's CDR3 is CASSVTGLSSGNTIYF. The CDR3 DNA is TGTGCCAGCAGCGTTACAGGGCTGAGCTCTGGAAACACCATATATTTT.

The J gene is TRBJ2-7, the V gene TRBV20-1; 8 bases are a match to TRBD2. Germline CDR1 and CDR2: DFQATT and SNEGSKA (reference sequence). Trimming removed 3 bases from V and 2 bases from J; junction bases left unmatched: 3. The CDR3 has 13 residues. CDR3 loop: CSASTGGTYEQYF. The CDR3 DNA follows: TGCAGTGCTAGTACGGGGGGGACCTACGAGCAGTACTTC.

The rearrangement joins TRBV7-2 to TRBJ2-4; TRBD2 might be the D (5 bases). Germline V gives CDR1 SGHTA, CDR2 FQGNSA. CDR3 length: 13 residues. The V gene lost 3 bases and the J gene lost 6 bases, with 9 bases spanning the gap. CDR3 sequence (DNA): TGTGCCAGCAGCTTTATCGAGGGAAACATTCAGTACTTC. This codes for CASSFIEGNIQYF.

V is TRBV7-9 and J is TRBJ1-1; no firm D call. V was pared by 4 bases and J by 1 base, with 10 bases between. The CDR3 runs to 14 residues. Germline V gives CDR1 SEHNR, CDR2 FQNEAQ (reference sequence). The CDR3 DNA reads as TGTGCCAGCAGCTCTAAAGGTTCGAACACTGAAGCTTTCTTT. It encodes CASSSKGSNTEAFF.

As regards this clone: At one of its ends the junction is not consistent with the germline gene, which may arise from a read error. This chain connects TRBV2 to TRBJ2-1; 10 nucleotides match TRBD2. The germline V gene encodes CDR1 SNHLY and CDR2 FYNNEI. The CDR3 runs 15 residues. The CDR3: CASSEAGGPRNEQFF. CDR3 bases: TGTGCCAGCAGCGAAGCGGGGGGGCCTCGCAATGAGCAGTTCTTC. Combining the CDR3 with reference TRBV2 and TRBJ2-1 gives the whole variable domain EPEVTQTPSHQVTQMGQEVILRCVPISNHLYFYWYRQILGQKVEFLVSFYNNEISEKSEIFDDQFSVERPDGSNFTLKIRSTKLEDSAMYFCASSEAGGPRNEQFFGPGTRLTVL.

This chain links TRBV9 with TRBJ2-2; the D gene could be TRBD1 or TRBD2 (6 bases each). V shed 0 bases and J shed 7 bases, with 13 bases lying between them. Germline loops: CDR1 SGDLS, CDR2 YYNGEE. The CDR3 is made up of 15 amino acids. The CDR3 protein is CASSVGGLAFGELFF. The CDR3 DNA reads TGTGCCAGCAGCGTAGGGGGGCTAGCGTTCGGGGAGCTGTTTTTT.

The table lists this clone with a count of one. The chain joins TRBV28 to TRBJ1-1, with 7 bases identical to TRBD1. This CDR3 comprises 13 residues. The junction had 4 bases not matched to a gene; V was cut back by 6 bases and J by 3 bases. Germline CDR1 is MDHEN and CDR2 is SYDVKM. In DNA, the CDR3 is TGTGCCAGCAGCTACACAGGGGACACTGAAGCTTTCTTT. This encodes CASSYTGDTEAFF. Complete variable domain (other parts from reference TRBV28 and TRBJ1-1): DVKVTQSSRYLVKRTGEKVFLECVQDMDHENMFWYRQDPGLGLRLIYFSYDVKMKEKGDIPEGYSVSREKKERFSLILESASTNQTSMYLCASSYTGDTEAFFGQGTRLTVV.

V usage is TRBV6-4 and J usage is TRBJ2-7; maybe TRBD2 (5 bases). The CDR3 sequence is 15 residues long. Trimming left V 6 bases short and J 2 bases short, with 17 bases between. Germline assignment: CDR1 MRHNA and CDR2 SNTAGT. This chain's CDR3 is CASSPELAAAYEQYF. The CDR3 DNA reads as TGTGCCAGCAGCCCCGAGCTAGCCGCCGCCTACGAGCAGTACTTC.

This clone has only one observation. CDR3 protein: CASSLFGDGYTF. The CDR3 DNA reads TGCGCCAGCAGCTTGTTTGGGGATGGCTACACCTTC. The chain has TRBV5-1 and TRBJ1-2; D ambiguous. The CDR3 is 12 amino acids. Germline CDR1 and CDR2: SGHRS and YFSETQ. With 1 base removed from V and 6 bases from J, the gap between germline ends came to 7 bases.

The chain couples TRBV5-1 to TRBJ2-7; the D is unclear. V dropped 3 bases and J dropped 4 bases, with 8 bases sitting between them. Germline CDR1 and CDR2: SGHRS and YFSETQ. The CDR3 totals 12 residues. The CDR3 loop reads CASSSGGYEQYF. For the CDR3, the DNA is TGCGCCAGCAGCTCGGGTGGTTACGAGCAGTACTTC.

The V and J genes are TRBV9 and TRBJ1-1, with 8 positions matching TRBD1. The CDR3 contains 14 residues. Germline V gene data show CDR1 as SGDLS and CDR2 as YYNGEE. The junction had 2 bases not matched to a gene; V was cut back by 0 bases and J by 4 bases. CDR3 nucleotides: TGTGCCAGCAGCGTAGGAGACAGGGGCACTGAAGCTTTCTTT. Its protein is CASSVGDRGTEAFF.

By sample share, this clone is medium-sized. The chain couples TRBV7-8 to TRBJ1-5; 7 bases line up with TRBD1. CDR1 is SGHVS and CDR2 is FQNEAQ in the germline V gene. The ends lost 6 bases at V and 6 bases at J; junction bases unmatched: 11. CDR3 size: 15 residues. As DNA, the CDR3 is TGTGCCAGCAGTTCCCGGGAGGGGGCTATTCAGCCCCAGCATTTT. Residues: CASSSREGAIQPQHF.

The chain uses TRBV5-1 and TRBJ1-1; perhaps TRBD1 as D (6 bases). Germline V gene sequence: CDR1 SGHRS, CDR2 YFSETQ. The V gene lost 0 bases and the J gene lost 5 bases, with 11 bases spanning the gap. The CDR3 consists of 14 residues. CDR3 coding DNA: TGCGCCAGCAGCTTGGACAGGGTTGGGACTGAAGCTTTCTTT. Translated: CASSLDRVGTEAFF.

This chain uses TRBV9 with TRBJ1-3; TRBD1 matches at 9 bases. This CDR3 has 17 amino acids. Germline-derived CDR1 and CDR2 are SGDLS and YYNGEE. After removal of 0 bases from V and 2 bases from J, the junction contained 6 bases not matched to a gene. Written as DNA, the CDR3 is TGTGCCAGCAGCGTAGAACAGGGGGCGAGGCCTGGAAACACCATATATTTT. Translation: CASSVEQGARPGNTIYF.

This chain uses TRBV6-2 or TRBV6-3 with TRBJ2-7; D is unresolved. Trimming removed 4 bases from V and 3 bases from J, with 4 bases in between. The CDR3 is 11 amino acids. Germline V lookup: CDR1 MNHEY, CDR2 SVGEGT. The CDR3 loop reads CASSWSYEQYF. The CDR3, as DNA: TGTGCCAGCAGTTGGAGCTACGAGCAGTACTTC.

On this clone itself: Compared with germline, one end of the junction differs, possibly owing to a read error. V gene TRBV7-7 combines with J gene TRBJ1-1, with no clear D. This CDR3 comprises 13 residues. The germline CDR1 and CDR2 sequences are SSHAT and FNYEAQ (reference sequence). CDR3 nucleotide sequence: TGTGCTAGCAGCCAAGACATGAACACTGAAGCTTTCTTT. Its translation is CASSQDMNTEAFF.

V and J are TRBV21-1 and TRBJ1-5. TRBV21-1 corresponds to a pseudogene. CDR3 length: 19 residues. The chain's CDR3 is CASSLPGTRKRNSNQPQHF. Written as DNA, the CDR3 is TGTGCCAGCAGCCTCCCGGGCACGCGAAAAAGAAATAGCAATCAGCCCCAGCATTTT.

CDR3 sequence (DNA): TGTGCCAGCAGCCCGCCCCGGGGGGGAGTAGTCGATGAGCAGTTCTTC. The encoded protein is CASSPPRGGVVDEQFF. The chain carries TRBV7-9 and TRBJ2-1; 8 bases line up with TRBD2. The J segment lost 8 bases and the V segment lost 5 bases, leaving 14 bases of the junction unmatched. The length of the CDR3 is 16 residues. Germline CDR1 is SEHNR and CDR2 is FQNEAQ (reference sequence).

The chain uses TRBV28 and TRBJ1-1; D is possibly TRBD1 (5 bases). Looked up from germline, CDR1 is MDHEN and CDR2 is SYDVKM. The CDR3 spans 15 residues. The ends were cut back, 3 bases at V and 0 bases at J, with 11 bases in the middle. The chain's CDR3 is CASSLRGRLNTEAFF. CDR3 DNA sequence: TGTGCCAGCAGTTTGAGGGGACGGTTGAACACTGAAGCTTTCTTT.

V gene TRBV28 combines with J gene TRBJ1-1, with unresolved D. Germline V CDR1 and CDR2: MDHEN, SYDVKM. The ends were cut back, 3 bases at V and 6 bases at J, with 14 bases in the middle. The CDR3 is 14 amino acids. The CDR3 DNA reads TGTGCCAGCAGTTTGAGGGCCGGGAGCGCTGAAGCTTTCTTT. Its protein product is CASSLRAGSAEAFF.

J is TRBJ1-3 and V is TRBV15, with D uncertain. Germline V gives CDR1 LNHNV, CDR2 YYDKDF (reference sequence). V lost 2 bases and J lost 0, with 11 bases in between. This CDR3 region has 16 residues. The CDR3 nucleotides read TGTGCCACCAGCAGATCAGCAGCCATCTCTGGAAACACCATATATTTT. Its translation: CATSRSAAISGNTIYF. Combining the CDR3 with reference TRBV15 and TRBJ1-3 gives the whole variable domain DAMVIQNPRYQVTQFGKPVTLSCSQTLNHNVMYWYQQKSSQAPKLLFHYYDKDFNNEADTPDNFQSRRPNTSFCFLDIRSPGLGDTAMYLCATSRSAAISGNTIYFGEGSWLTVV.

The chain is built from TRBV19 and TRBJ2-7, with 7 bases identical to TRBD1. Germline CDR1 LNHDA, CDR2 SQIVND (reference sequence). The ends lost 11 bases at V and 0 bases at J; junction bases unmatched: 7. The CDR3 totals 13 residues. CDR3 in amino acids: CASAGTDSYEQYF. The CDR3 DNA reads TGTGCCTCCGCAGGGACAGACTCCTACGAGCAGTACTTC.

This clone has a handful of counts. The rearrangement links TRBV30 to TRBJ2-7; 8 bases align to TRBD1. Germline CDR1 and CDR2: GTSNPN and SVGIG (reference sequence). J was trimmed by 5 bases and V by 1 base; bases with no gene match: 1. This CDR3 spans 12 amino acids. The CDR3 reads CAWSATGDEQYF. The CDR3, as DNA: TGTGCCTGGAGTGCGACAGGGGACGAGCAGTACTTC. The full variable domain, rest sourced from reference TRBV30 and TRBJ2-7, is SQTIHQWPATLVQPVGSPLSLECTVEGTSNPNLYWYRQAAGRGLQLLFYSVGIGQISSEVPQNLSASRPQDRQFILSSKKLLLSDSGFYLCAWSATGDEQYFGPGTRLTVT.

About this clone itself: One junction end does not reproduce the germline sequence, and a read error may be involved. V gene TRBV7-7 combines with J gene TRBJ2-5, with 11 nucleotides matching TRBD1. Looked up from germline, CDR1 is SSHAT and CDR2 is FNYEAQ (reference sequence). This CDR3 spans 18 amino acids. This chain's CDR3 is CASSLVKEGTGGRETQYF. Here the CDR3 DNA reads TGTGCTAGCAGCTTAGTGAAGGAGGGGACAGGGGGAAGAGAGACCCAGTACTTC.

Ten or more counts support this clone. The chain recombines TRBV5-6 with TRBJ2-2; 7 bases match TRBD2. The CDR3 covers 16 residues. V shed 0 bases and J 3 bases; nucleotides not matched to a gene: 5. Germline loops: CDR1 SGHDT, CDR2 YYEEEE. CDR3 region: CASSLVGSGYTGELFF. As DNA, the CDR3 is TGTGCCAGCAGCTTGGTTGGTAGCGGGTACACCGGGGAGCTGTTTTTT.

The table lists this clone with a count of one. The V call is TRBV19, the J call TRBJ1-1, with D possibly being TRBD1 (5 bases). The germline V and J ends were trimmed by 9 bases and 1 base, with 12 bases remaining between them. This CDR3 has 13 residues. CDR1 is LNHDA, CDR2 SQIVND, per germline (reference sequence). This CDR3 is CASGQQRNTEAFF. CDR3 nucleotide sequence: TGTGCCAGCGGACAACAGAGGAACACTGAAGCTTTCTTT.